This TCR beta chain was captured in a study of shared clonotypes between healthy human individuals. Produced via immunoSEQ multiplex PCR; TCRdb's table is partial and in-frame only. Here the sample spans roughly 2.1 million clones, about 92% being singletons. Study-wide points: A reduction in generation probabilities was seen for non-shared clonotypes relative to those shared by all four donors.

As to this clone: Antigen unknown.

From germline, CDR1 is LNHDA and CDR2 SQIVND (reference sequence). The CDR3 spans 10 residues. V lost 11 bases to trimming and J lost 3 bases; unmatched junction nucleotides: 1. Naive-designated CD8 cells lacked CD45RO, were positively enriched for CCR7, and omitted terminally differentiated effector memory CD45RA+ cells. The study drew its donors from healthy HIV-negative adults without recent acute infections or vaccinations. The sample comprised naive CD8+ T cells from PBMCs. The chain links TRBV19 to TRBJ2-7, with 7 bases that match TRBD2. The sequence was obtained from a young man in good health. Some clones in this sample may be carry-over from other donors' samples. CDR3 region: CACGSYEQYF. CDR3 nucleotides: TGTGCCTGCGGGAGCTACGAGCAGTACTTC.